Many counts were recorded for the clone carrying this TCR beta chain. What it recognizes is unknown. The source of the sample is a study of neurological immune-mediated disorders. General observations from the study: None of the CDR3 amino acid sequences in expanded clones turned up in more than one subject, which points to private repertoires in all groups.

The sample's time point: technical triplicate 3. The authors produced cDNA by 5'RACE using 10-nucleotide random UMIs. TCRdb analysed the 5' RACE reads with MiXCR anew, one entry per CDR3 protein. This sample has about 44,000 distinct CDR3 sequences, with about 22% found just once. This clonotype originated in a man aged 55-75 years with HTLV-1-associated myelopathy (HAM/TSP). The specimen was PBMCs.

CDR3 nucleotides: TGTGCCAGCACCCTGGGACTAGCGGGAGTCGGCACCGGGGAGCTGTTTTTT. Translated: CASTLGLAGVGTGELFF. V and J are TRBV28 and TRBJ2-2; 14 nucleotides match TRBD2. The CDR3 sequence is 17 residues long. Germline CDR1 reads MDHEN; CDR2 reads SYDVKM. V shed 7 bases and J 4 bases; nucleotides not matched to a gene: 8.